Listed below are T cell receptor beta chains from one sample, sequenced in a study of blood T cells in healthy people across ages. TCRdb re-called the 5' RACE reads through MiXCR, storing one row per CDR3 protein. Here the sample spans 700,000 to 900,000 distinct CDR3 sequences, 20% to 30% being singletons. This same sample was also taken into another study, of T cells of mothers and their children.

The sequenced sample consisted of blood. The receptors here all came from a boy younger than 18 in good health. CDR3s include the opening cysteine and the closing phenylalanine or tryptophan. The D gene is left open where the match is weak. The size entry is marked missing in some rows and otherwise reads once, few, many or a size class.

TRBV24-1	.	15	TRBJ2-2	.	CATSDPSSGTGELFF	TGTGCCACCAGTGATCCTTCCTCGGGGACCGGGGAGCTGTTTTTT
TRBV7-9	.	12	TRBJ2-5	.	CASSLIVETQYF	TGTGCCAGCAGCTTAATTGTGGAGACCCAGTACTTC
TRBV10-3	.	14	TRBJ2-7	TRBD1	CAITPGDRGREQYF	TGTGCCATCACCCCCGGGGACAGGGGACGCGAGCAGTACTTC
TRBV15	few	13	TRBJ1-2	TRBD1	CATSRPGTDGYTF	TGTGCCACCAGCAGACCAGGGACAGATGGCTACACCTTC
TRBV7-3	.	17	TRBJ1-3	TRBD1	CAGSRGDRSRSGNTIYF	TGTGCCGGCAGCCGTGGGGACAGGTCCCGCTCTGGAAACACCATATATTTT
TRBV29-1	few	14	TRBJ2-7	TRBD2	CSVEEGGISSEQYF	TGCAGCGTTGAAGAGGGGGGGATTTCCAGCGAGCAGTACTTC
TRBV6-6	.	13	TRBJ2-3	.	CASLQSSTDTQYF	TGTGCCAGCCTGCAGAGTTCCACAGATACGCAGTATTTT
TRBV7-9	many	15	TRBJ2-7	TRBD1	CASSSSGTGVYEQYF	TGTGCCAGCAGCTCATCCGGGACAGGGGTTTACGAGCAGTACTTC
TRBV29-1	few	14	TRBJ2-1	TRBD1	CSVEEQGEWNEQFF	TGCAGCGTTGAAGAGCAGGGGGAATGGAATGAGCAGTTCTTC
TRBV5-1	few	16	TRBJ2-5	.	CASSFFGQGGQETQYF	TGCGCCAGCAGCTTCTTTGGCCAGGGGGGTCAAGAGACCCAGTACTTC
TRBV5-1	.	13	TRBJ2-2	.	CASSRVPTGELFF	TGCGCCAGCAGCCGGGTCCCCACCGGGGAGCTGTTTTTT
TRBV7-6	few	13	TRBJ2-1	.	CASSLAAGSREFF	TGTGCCAGCAGCTTAGCTGCCGGGAGTAGAGAGTTCTTC
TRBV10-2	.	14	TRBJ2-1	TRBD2	CASSNSGGVNEQFF	TGCGCCAGCAGTAATAGCGGGGGGGTCAATGAGCAGTTCTTC
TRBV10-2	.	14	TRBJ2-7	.	CASSFGGPLGEQYF	TGCGCCAGCAGCTTCGGGGGCCCACTAGGCGAGCAGTACTTC
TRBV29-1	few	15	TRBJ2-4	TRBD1	CSVVGQAWAKNIQYF	TGCAGCGTTGTGGGACAGGCTTGGGCCAAAAACATTCAGTACTTC